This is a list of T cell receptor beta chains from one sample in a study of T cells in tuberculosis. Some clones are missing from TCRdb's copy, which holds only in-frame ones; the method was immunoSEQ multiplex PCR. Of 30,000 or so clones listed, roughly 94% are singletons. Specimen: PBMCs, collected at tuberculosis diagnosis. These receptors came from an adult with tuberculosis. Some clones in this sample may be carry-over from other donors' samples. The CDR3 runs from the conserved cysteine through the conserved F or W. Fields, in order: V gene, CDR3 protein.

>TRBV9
CASSVTSGGLSNEQFF
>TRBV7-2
CASSRRERGPTDTQYF
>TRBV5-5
CASSFDPTGTGELFF
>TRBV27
CASSPRTAIYGYTF
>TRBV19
CASSVNRGPLYGYTF
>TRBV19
CASSLSLSRQETQYF
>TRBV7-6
CASSLNIAGGPETQYF
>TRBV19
CASSSGRGGLRDTQYF
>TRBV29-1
CSVDSPFLIEQYF
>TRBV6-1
CASREMTSGTGELFF
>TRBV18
CASSHNQGARDGYTF
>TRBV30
CACHTGTGDWRGMFF
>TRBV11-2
CASSSMYEQYF
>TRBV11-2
CASSPTGTHYGYTF
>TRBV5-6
CASSWDRPNNEQFF
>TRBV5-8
CASSLAGLDSPLHF
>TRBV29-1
CSVGGDNQPQHF
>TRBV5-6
CASSLTGANYGYTF
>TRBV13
CASSLGTDNYGYTF
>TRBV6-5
CASSYSGGDNSPLHF
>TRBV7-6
CASRGGWTSGANEQFF
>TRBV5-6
CASSLAGYTEAFF
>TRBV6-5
CASSYGAGWGYTF
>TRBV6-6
CASSYTSGAHNEQFF
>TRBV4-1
CASSQGARSGYEQYF
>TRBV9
CASSVADGGYEQFF
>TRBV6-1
CASNDPPSGVYNEQFF
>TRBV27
CASSLGAGNTEAFF
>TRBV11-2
CASSLDGPTDTQYF
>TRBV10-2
CASSEPNRGNYGYTF
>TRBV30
CAWNGGQPEQYF
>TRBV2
CASSEFHVGLGSGELFF
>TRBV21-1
CASSKVRHPNSPLHF
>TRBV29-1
CSVGLTDDEQYF
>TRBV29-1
CSAAFGVQGKQYF
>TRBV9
CASSVPNPGAEAFF
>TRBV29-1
CSVVGGTAYEQYF
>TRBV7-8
CASSPPGTGRVGYTF
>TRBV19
CASRGRQWANQPQHF
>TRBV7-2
CASSSQTGTEQYF
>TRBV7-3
CASSSDSLSNEQFF
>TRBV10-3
CAISESGGTMNTEAFF
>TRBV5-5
CASSWGLAIYEQYF
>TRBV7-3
CASSSGGASGDTQYF
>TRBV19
CATTTSGDTDTQYF
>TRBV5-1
CASRGDSPKNIQYF
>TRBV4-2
CASSRSGQGFNYGYTF
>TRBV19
CASARTGADSNQPQHF
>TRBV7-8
CASSFGSGPGEQYF